This passage covers 10 T cell receptor beta chains from one sample sequenced in a study of radiation and T cells in renal cell carcinoma. The time point here: baseline pretreatment blood. As to treatment: 15 Gy SBRT to primary tumor, nephrectomy 4 weeks later. Using immunoSEQ multiplex PCR, the repertoire was profiled, and TCRdb retains in-frame clones only, with some absent. The sample contains roughly 130,000 clones, nearly 90% of which appear only once. The sample here was blood, taken from a patient whose treatment included radiotherapy and nephrectomy. The receptors come from a woman aged 45-59 years with renal cell carcinoma.

The chain joins TRBV10-3 to TRBJ1-5; D ambiguous. V was pared by 2 bases and J by 3 bases, with 5 bases between. The CDR3 covers 13 residues. CDR1 is ENHRY and CDR2 is SYGVKD in the germline V gene. DNA for the CDR3: TGTGCCATCAGTGAGGCCGCCAATCAGCCCCAGCATTTT. Its protein is CAISEAANQPQHF.

The J gene is TRBJ1-1, the V gene TRBV19; D is perhaps TRBD1 (5 bases). The CDR3 consists of 15 residues. In germline, CDR1 is LNHDA, CDR2 SQIVND (reference sequence). Trimming shortened V by 6 bases and J by 2 bases, and 16 bases separated the two germline ends. Here the CDR3 reads CASRPPGRRNTEAFF. As DNA, the CDR3 is TGTGCCAGTAGGCCCCCGGGACGGAGAAACACTGAAGCTTTCTTT.

The V gene is TRBV5-1, the J gene TRBJ2-5, with D perhaps TRBD2 (6 bases). V gave up 4 bases and J gave up 0 bases, with 16 bases separating them. This CDR3 is built from 16 residues. Germline CDR1 SGHRS, CDR2 YFSETQ. DNA for the CDR3: TGCGCCAGCAGCCCGGGACTCACGCCTTACCAAGAGACCCAGTACTTC. Its translation: CASSPGLTPYQETQYF.

This clone was picked up one time. CDR3 protein: CASISLGYEQYF. The CDR3 nucleotides read TGTGCCAGCATCTCCCTCGGCTACGAGCAGTACTTC. The V gene is TRBV6-1, the J gene TRBJ2-7; D is undetermined. Trimming stripped 7 bases from V and 3 bases from J, with 10 bases between. The CDR3 runs 12 residues. Germline loops: CDR1 MNHNS, CDR2 SASEGT.

This clone has a handful of counts. This sequence joins TRBV7-9 and TRBJ2-1, with 8 positions matching TRBD1. Germline V gene data show CDR1 as SEHNR and CDR2 as FQNEAQ (reference sequence). The CDR3 is 14 amino acids. The ends lost 6 bases at V and 6 bases at J; junction bases unmatched: 7. As DNA, the CDR3 is TGTGCCAGCAGGGACAGGGTGGGTACCAATGAGCAGTTCTTC. Its translation: CASRDRVGTNEQFF. Using reference TRBV7-9 and TRBJ2-1 for the parts outside the CDR3, the full variable domain is DTGVSQNPRHKITKRGQNVTFRCDPISEHNRLYWYRQTLGQGPEFLTYFQNEAQLEKSRLLSDRFSAERPKGSFSTLEIQRTEQGDSAMYLCASRDRVGTNEQFFGPGTRLTVL.

Points on this clone: Compared with germline, one end of the junction differs, possibly owing to a read error. The genes are TRBV7-7 and TRBJ2-3, with TRBD2 as a possible D gene (6 bases). Germline CDR1 SSHAT, CDR2 FNYEAQ (reference sequence). This CDR3 is 15 amino acids long. This CDR3 reads CASSLKSGETDTQYF. The CDR3 DNA sequence: TGTGCTAGCAGCTTAAAGTCGGGGGAAACAGATACGCAGTATTTT.

The V gene is TRBV5-1, the J gene TRBJ2-1; TRBD1 aligns across 7 bases. Per germline, CDR1 SGHRS and CDR2 YFSETQ. Losses at the gene ends were 2 bases for V and 2 bases for J; bases not matched to a gene: 4. This CDR3 region has 15 residues. The DNA of the CDR3 is TGCGCCAGCAGCTTTCACAGGGGCACCTACAATGAGCAGTTCTTC. Its protein product is CASSFHRGTYNEQFF.

The CDR3 region is CASTDGAFLNTGELFF. CDR3 nucleotides: TGTGCCAGTACCGATGGGGCTTTTTTGAACACCGGGGAGCTGTTTTTT. The chain links TRBV19 to TRBJ2-2; a weak D match, TRBD1 (5 bases). Germline V CDR1 and CDR2: LNHDA, SQIVND (reference sequence). The CDR3 spans 16 residues. The V and J ends lost 7 bases and 1 base respectively, with 16 bases between them.

This chain connects TRBV5-8 to TRBJ2-6, with 9 bases identical to TRBD1. Germline CDR1 reads SGHTS; CDR2 reads YDEGEE. This CDR3 is built from 16 residues. V shed 6 bases and J 4 bases; nucleotides not matched to a gene: 8. The CDR3 is CASIQGTGTGANVLTF. Here the CDR3 DNA reads TGTGCCAGCATCCAAGGGACAGGGACCGGGGCCAACGTCCTGACTTTC.

The rearrangement uses TRBV6-6 and TRBJ1-5; D gene ambiguous. CDR3 size: 15 residues. Germline CDR1 MNHNY, CDR2 SVGAGI (reference sequence). Trimming removed 5 bases at V and 0 bases at J, with 11 bases between. The DNA for the CDR3 is TGTGCCAGCAGTCGGGGTGATGGTAGCAATCAGCCCCAGCATTTT. This encodes CASSRGDGSNQPQHF.